The clone carrying this T cell receptor beta chain was seen once. The data were obtained in a study of blood T cell repertoires in COVID-19. Here immunoSEQ multiplex PCR was the method, and the copy in TCRdb shows in-frame clones only, minus some. The data hold approximately 210,000 clones, with roughly 89% observed a single time. The CDR3 covers 15 residues. Trimming removed 0 bases from V and 10 bases from J; junction bases left unmatched: 8. In germline, CDR1 is LGHNA, CDR2 YNFKEQ. The J gene is TRBJ1-4, the V gene TRBV4-2; 7 bases agree with TRBD1. The specimen sequenced was peripheral blood. The receptor's source is a man aged 25 to 40 who had recovered from COVID-19. The CDR3, as DNA: TGTGCCAGCAGCCAAGATTGGACAGGCGGCGGAAAACTGTTTTTT. Its translation is CASSQDWTGGGKLFF.